This T cell receptor beta chain was recorded in a study of T cell changes during pregnancy in multiple sclerosis. Sequenced by immunoSEQ multiplex PCR; TCRdb stores in-frame clones only, minus some. The data show about 110,000 clones, around 90% seen once. Germline V gene lookup returns CDR1 MDHEN and CDR2 SYDVKM. Deletions cut 8 bases from V and 2 bases from J, with 9 bases between. CDR3 length: 12 residues. This sequence was found in a female donor with multiple sclerosis, enrolled in a pregnancy study. The source was peripheral blood, collected after pregnancy. The V call is TRBV28, the J call TRBJ1-2, with D perhaps matching TRBD1 (5 bases). In DNA form, the CDR3 reads TGTGCCAGCGAAGGGGAAAACTATGGCTACACCTTC. Translated: CASEGENYGYTF.